Below are 5 T cell receptor beta chains sequenced from a single sample in a study of OX40 agonist ivuxolimab in advanced cancers. Sequencing was performed with immunoSEQ multiplex PCR; in TCRdb, only in-frame clones are kept and a portion is missing. The sample has 100,000 or so clones; 92% are singletons. This material consisted of CD4+ or CD8+ T cells sorted from blood, taken in a trial of the OX40 agonist ivuxolimab. The receptors derive from an adult with an advanced solid tumor such as melanoma, head and neck, liver or kidney cancer.

The chain joins TRBV12-5 to TRBJ2-5; the D is unclear. CDR3 length: 13 residues. V lost 0 bases to trimming and J lost 4 bases, with 6 bases between them. Germline V gene sequence: CDR1 LGHNT, CDR2 FRNRAP. The CDR3 spells CASGLVLSETQYF. The CDR3 DNA is TGTGCTAGTGGTTTGGTACTGTCAGAGACCCAGTACTTC.

The CDR3 region has the DNA TGCGCCAGCAGCTCTGGGACTAGCGGGAGGACCAAAAACATTCAGTACTTC. It translates to CASSSGTSGRTKNIQYF. The V gene is TRBV5-1, the J gene TRBJ2-4, with 15 bases aligning to TRBD2. V was clipped by 3 bases and J by 2 bases; unmatched bases: 3. CDR1 is SGHRS, CDR2 YFSETQ, per germline. The length of the CDR3 is 17 residues.

The J gene is TRBJ2-7, the V gene TRBV9; 9 positions match TRBD2. Germline loops: CDR1 SGDLS, CDR2 YYNGEE. V lost 4 bases to trimming and J lost 4 bases; unmatched junction nucleotides: 9. This CDR3 is built from 15 residues. The CDR3 nucleotides are TGTGCCAGCAGCTCCCCAGATAGCGGGGGTTACGAGCAGTACTTC. It encodes CASSSPDSGGYEQYF. Full variable domain (outside the CDR3, taken from reference TRBV9 and TRBJ2-7): DSGVTQTPKHLITATGQRVTLRCSPRSGDLSVYWYQQSLDQGLQFLIQYYNGEERAKGNILERFSAQQFPDLHSELNLSSLELGDSALYFCASSSPDSGGYEQYFGPGTRLTVT.

The chain is built from TRBV6-6 and TRBJ1-2; D is unresolved. The germline CDR1 and CDR2 sequences are MNHNY and SVGAGI (reference sequence). The length of the CDR3 is 14 residues. V was clipped by 2 bases and J by 8 bases, with 15 bases between them. The CDR3 region has the DNA TGTGCCAGCAGTTACCGGTCATTTCGGGAAGGCTACACCTTC. It encodes CASSYRSFREGYTF.

This chain links TRBV27 with TRBJ2-1; TRBD1 matches 7 bases. This CDR3 is built from 15 residues. V shed 5 bases and J 1 base; nucleotides not matched to a gene: 5. Germline V lookup: CDR1 MNHEY, CDR2 SMNVEV (reference sequence). The CDR3 sequence: CASSDRAPSYNEQFF. CDR3 DNA: TGTGCCAGCAGTGACAGGGCCCCTTCCTACAATGAGCAGTTCTTC.